This entry lists 19 T cell receptor beta chains sequenced from one sample in a study of T cells in Graves' hyperthyroidism and ophthalmopathy. The investigators amplified TCR beta CDR3 regions from RNA transcripts. HTBI primers were used for first-round RT-PCR of the TCR CDR3. TCRdb reprocessed the multiplex PCR reads with MiXCR, giving one entry per CDR3 protein. Of around 500,000 distinct CDR3 sequences in the sample, less than 15% were seen once. The sample consisted of blood. The receptors stem from a woman aged 40-49 years with Graves' hyperthyroidism.

This clonotype was seen repeatedly, ten times or more. V and J are TRBV3-1 and TRBJ2-3; TRBD2 matches at 9 bases. V trimming: 1 base; J trimming: 8 bases; junction bases outside the gene matches: 4. In germline, CDR1 is LGHDT, CDR2 YNNKEL (reference sequence). The CDR3 totals 14 residues. The CDR3 bases are TGTGCCAGCAGCCAAGGAGGAGCGGGAGGTACGCAGTATTTT. Protein sequence: CASSQGGAGGTQYF.

This clonotype was detected only a few times. The chain couples TRBV7-3 to TRBJ2-1; 7 bases fit TRBD2. The CDR3 runs 17 residues. Germline V lookup: CDR1 SGHTA, CDR2 FQGTGA. With V trimmed by 0 bases and J by 4 bases, 9 bases remained unmatched. The CDR3 loop reads CASSLTLASGTYNEQFF. CDR3 bases: TGTGCCAGCAGCTTAACGCTCGCTAGCGGAACGTACAATGAGCAGTTCTTC.

This clonotype was counted only a few times. The chain recombines TRBV6-5 with TRBJ1-2, with TRBD1 matching 7 bases. Germline-derived CDR1 and CDR2 are MNHEY and SVGAGI. Unmatched junction bases numbered 0, after V lost 0 bases and J lost 2 bases. This CDR3 comprises 14 residues. The CDR3, as DNA: TGTGCCAGCAGTTACTCGGGACAGAACTATGGCTACACCTTC. Residues: CASSYSGQNYGYTF.

This clonotype has at least ten counts. The CDR3: CASSYSGFSNQPQHF. The CDR3 coding sequence is TGTGCCAGCAGTTACTCGGGGTTCAGCAATCAGCCCCAGCATTTT. V usage is TRBV6-6 and J usage is TRBJ1-5; the D is unclear. V lost 0 bases and J lost 1, with 7 bases in between. The CDR3 is 15 amino acids. Germline V gene sequence: CDR1 MNHNY, CDR2 SVGAGI (reference sequence).

The table lists this clonotype with a few counts. J is TRBJ2-3 and V is TRBV20-1; 9 nucleotides line up with TRBD2. The J segment lost 1 base and the V segment lost 0 bases, leaving 2 bases of the junction unmatched. In germline, CDR1 is DFQATT, CDR2 SNEGSKA (reference sequence). The CDR3 contains 15 residues. The CDR3, as DNA: TGCAGTGCTAGAGATCTAGCGGGACGCACAGATACGCAGTATTTT. Encoded protein: CSARDLAGRTDTQYF.

The chain has TRBV4-1 and TRBJ2-7, with 9 bases aligning to TRBD1. After removal of 2 bases from V and 4 bases from J, the junction contained 9 bases not matched to a gene. Germline CDR1 MGHRA, CDR2 YSYEKL. The length of the CDR3 is 16 residues. CDR3 nucleotide sequence: TGCGCCAGCAGCCAAACACCGGGACAGGGTATTTACGAGCAGTACTTC. This gives the protein CASSQTPGQGIYEQYF.

This clonotype was recorded at least ten times. The chain carries TRBV5-1 and TRBJ1-1, with a weak D call TRBD1 (5 bases). V lost 1 base, J lost 3 bases, and 10 bases lay in between. CDR3 length: 14 amino acids. Per germline, CDR1 SGHRS and CDR2 YFSETQ. The CDR3 coding sequence is TGCGCCAGCAGCTTGTGGGGGTCGCACACTGAAGCTTTCTTT. This gives the protein CASSLWGSHTEAFF.

This clonotype was detected ten times or more. The chain is built from TRBV2 and TRBJ1-5; D perhaps matches TRBD1 (5 bases). Trimming left V 9 bases short and J 0 bases short, with 9 bases between. CDR3 length: 13 amino acids. CDR1 is SNHLY and CDR2 is FYNNEI in the germline V gene. CDR3 region: CASQGDSNQPQHF. The CDR3 DNA follows: TGTGCCAGTCAGGGAGATAGCAATCAGCCCCAGCATTTT.

The chain couples TRBV5-1 to TRBJ2-1; 9 bases map to TRBD2. The V segment lost 0 bases and the J segment 5 bases; nucleotides outside the gene matches: 3. The length of the CDR3 is 15 residues. Looked up from germline, CDR1 is SGHRS and CDR2 is YFSETQ. CDR3 DNA: TGCGCCAGCAGCTTGGTACCTAGCGGGGACAATGAGCAGTTCTTC. It encodes CASSLVPSGDNEQFF.

The chain carries TRBV20-1 and TRBJ2-1; 9 bases are shared with TRBD1. The V segment lost 6 bases and the J segment 1 base; nucleotides outside the gene matches: 4. This CDR3 region has 14 residues. CDR1 is DFQATT, CDR2 SNEGSKA, per germline (reference sequence). The CDR3 protein is CSASGTGSYNEQFF. The CDR3 bases are TGCAGTGCGTCAGGGACAGGGTCCTACAATGAGCAGTTCTTC.

The table lists this clonotype with many counts. J is TRBJ2-7 and V is TRBV11-1, with TRBD1 matching 9 bases. The V segment lost 4 bases and the J segment 1 base; nucleotides outside the gene matches: 5. The CDR3 runs 15 residues. Germline CDR1 reads SGHAT; CDR2 reads FQDESV (reference sequence). The CDR3: CASSSDRGDSYEQYF. The CDR3 coding sequence is TGTGCCAGCAGCTCAGACAGGGGGGATTCCTACGAGCAGTACTTC.

This clonotype was observed a few times. This rearrangement joins TRBV3-1 to TRBJ2-1; possible D gene TRBD2, 6 bases. Trimming removed 4 bases at V and 9 bases at J, with 22 bases between. Germline V lookup: CDR1 LGHDT, CDR2 YNNKEL (reference sequence). This CDR3 region has 16 residues. CDR3 residues: CASSRTRDLRGLEQFF. DNA of the CDR3: TGTGCCAGCAGCCGTACCCGGGACTTAAGAGGGCTTGAGCAGTTCTTC.

About this clonotype itself: A much larger clone is a single base away; this may be a read error. V is TRBV4-2 and J is TRBJ2-5; 9 bases line up with TRBD1. The DNA end is more similar to TRBJ2-1, so the J call may be wrong. From germline, CDR1 is LGHNA and CDR2 YNFKEQ. The CDR3 has 16 amino acids. The CDR3 nucleotides read TGTGCCAGCAGCCAAATGGGACAGGGAAGGGAAGAGACCCAGTTCTTC. This translates into CASSQMGQGREETQFF.

This clonotype was found many times. V usage is TRBV20-1 and J usage is TRBJ2-1; 7 nucleotides line up with TRBD2. The CDR3 covers 14 residues. V lost 6 bases and J lost 2; bases outside the gene matches: 7. Germline V CDR1 and CDR2: DFQATT, SNEGSKA (reference sequence). The CDR3 nucleotides are TGCAGTGCCTTACCGGGACTAACCTACAATGAGCAGTTCTTC. Translated: CSALPGLTYNEQFF.

The rearrangement links TRBV25-1 to TRBJ2-7, with D uncertain. V shed 2 bases and J shed 0 bases, with 5 bases lying between them. The CDR3 is 13 amino acids. The germline V gene has CDR1 MGHDK and CDR2 SYGVNS. The CDR3, as DNA: TGTGCCAGCAGTGAAAGGAACTCCTACGAGCAGTACTTC. This gives the protein CASSERNSYEQYF.

This clonotype was found a few times. The chain links TRBV12-3 or TRBV12-4 to TRBJ1-3; possibly TRBD1 for D (5 bases). Trimming took off 6 bases at V and 1 base at J, with 19 bases between the two ends. The CDR3 is 17 amino acids. In nucleotides, the CDR3 is TGTGCCAGCAGCTCCCTCGCAGGGAGAATTTCTGGAAACACCATATATTTT. Its translation: CASSSLAGRISGNTIYF.

This clonotype came up many times. The chain uses TRBV28 and TRBJ1-5; unclear D gene. The germline V gene has CDR1 MDHEN and CDR2 SYDVKM. V gave up 11 bases and J gave up 3 bases, with 20 bases separating them. CDR3 length equals 15 residues. This CDR3 reads CAALNWQTPNQPQHF. CDR3 bases: TGTGCCGCTCTTAATTGGCAGACCCCCAATCAGCCCCAGCATTTT.

The sample holds many counts of this clonotype. The rearrangement links TRBV18 to TRBJ1-1; no reliable D call. V dropped 6 bases and J dropped 4 bases, with 12 bases sitting between them. CDR3 length: 13 residues. Germline values: CDR1 KGHSH, CDR2 LQKENI. The CDR3 spells CASSRGEGTEAFF. In DNA, the CDR3 is TGTGCCAGCTCCCGTGGGGAGGGCACTGAAGCTTTCTTT.

The chain carries TRBV18 and TRBJ2-2; 7 bases map to TRBD1. The CDR3 is 17 residues long. Germline trimming cut 2 bases from V and 1 base from J; bases unmatched to any gene: 7. Germline V CDR1 and CDR2: KGHSH, LQKENI. CDR3 nucleotide sequence: TGTGCCAGCTCACCAACCGGACAGGCGATGAACACCGGGGAGCTGTTTTTT. This gives the protein CASSPTGQAMNTGELFF. The complete variable domain, with remaining parts taken from reference TRBV18 and TRBJ2-2, reads NAGVMQNPRHLVRRRGQEARLRCSPMKGHSHVYWYRQLPEEGLKFMVYLQKENIIDESGMPKERFSAEFPKEGPSILRIQQVVRGDSAAYFCASSPTGQAMNTGELFFGEGSRLTVL.